These 29 T cell receptor beta chains were all obtained from the same sample, sequenced in a study of OX40 agonist ivuxolimab in advanced cancers. Using immunoSEQ multiplex PCR, the repertoire was profiled, and TCRdb retains in-frame clones only, with some absent. The sample holds tens of thousands of clones, more than 85% seen once. This specimen was CD4+ or CD8+ T cells sorted from blood, taken in a trial of the OX40 agonist ivuxolimab. These receptors all stem from an adult with an advanced solid tumor such as melanoma, head and neck, liver or kidney cancer.

The rearrangement uses TRBV7-3 and TRBJ2-2; a possible D gene is TRBD1 (6 bases). The V gene's germline CDR1 is SGHTA and CDR2 FQGTGA. Trimming removed 5 bases at V and 3 bases at J, with 10 bases between. The CDR3 covers 14 residues. The CDR3 coding sequence is TGTGCCAGCAGCCCGGGACATTACACCGGGGAGCTGTTTTTT. Its translation is CASSPGHYTGELFF.

This clone was seen just once. This chain joins TRBV13 and TRBJ1-1; D possibly corresponds to TRBD1 (6 bases). CDR3 length: 12 amino acids. Trimming took off 5 bases at V and 13 bases at J, with 17 bases between the two ends. CDR1 and CDR2 (germline): PRHDT, FYEKMQ (reference sequence). The CDR3 DNA follows: TGTGCCAGCAGCCCCGACAGGAGATTTTTTTTCTTT. Its protein product is CASSPDRRFFFF.

The chain couples TRBV25-1 to TRBJ1-2; D may be TRBD1 (5 bases). Trimming stripped 4 bases from V and 8 bases from J, with 23 bases between. The CDR3 runs 16 residues. The germline V gene has CDR1 MGHDK and CDR2 SYGVNS. In DNA, the CDR3 is TGTGCCAGCAGTGGACCTAGAGACAGACGCCATGGGGGCTACACCTTC. This codes for CASSGPRDRRHGGYTF.

The rearrangement uses TRBV9 and TRBJ1-1, with TRBD1 matching over 7 bases. From germline, CDR1 is SGDLS and CDR2 YYNGEE. The CDR3 contains 17 residues. V trimming: 0 bases; J trimming: 6 bases; junction bases outside the gene matches: 14. In DNA, the CDR3 is TGTGCCAGCAGCGTAGGCAGGGGGGACCCGGGGAGGCCTGAAGCTTTCTTT. This sequence encodes CASSVGRGDPGRPEAFF.

The CDR3 DNA follows: TGTGCTAGTGGAGAGTACAATGAGCAGTTCTTC. It specifies CASGEYNEQFF. This chain links TRBV12-5 with TRBJ2-1; D unclear. Between the trimmed V and J ends, which lost 6 bases and 4 bases, there was a span of 4 bases. Germline V gives CDR1 LGHNT, CDR2 FRNRAP. The CDR3 length is 11 residues.

The V and J genes are TRBV5-3 and TRBJ2-7; 10 positions agree with TRBD2. TRBV5-3 carries the ORF label, with uncertain function. Trimming took 0 bases from V and 2 from J; bases not matched to a gene: 8. The length of the CDR3 is 17 residues. CDR3 region: CARSLALAGGQPYEQYF. The CDR3 nucleotides are TGTGCCAGAAGCTTGGCCTTAGCGGGAGGCCAACCCTACGAGCAGTACTTC.

This clone showed up just once. The chain has TRBV11-2 and TRBJ2-5; no clear D gene. The CDR3 runs 15 residues. Germline values: CDR1 SGHAT, CDR2 FQNNGV. The ends were cut back, 4 bases at V and 2 bases at J, with 14 bases in the middle. The CDR3 region has the DNA TGTGCCAGCAGCTCGCTAGAGGTCGGGCAAGAGACCCAGTACTTC. Protein sequence: CASSSLEVGQETQYF.

The chain uses TRBV20-1 and TRBJ1-2; no definite D call. This CDR3 is built from 11 residues. CDR1 is DFQATT, CDR2 SNEGSKA, per germline (reference sequence). Trimming took 6 bases from V and 12 from J, leaving 17 bases between them. CDR3 sequence: CSAVAGMRDTF. CDR3 sequence (DNA): TGCAGTGCCGTAGCGGGAATGAGGGACACCTTC.

The chain recombines TRBV4-1 with TRBJ2-7; TRBD2 agrees at 7 bases. CDR1 and CDR2 from the germline V gene are MGHRA and YSYEKL. V dropped 5 bases and J dropped 0; count of bases not matched to a gene: 4. The CDR3 loop spans 14 amino acids. The CDR3 DNA follows: TGCGCCAGCAGCAGAGCGGGGAGCTCCTACGAGCAGTACTTC. This codes for CASSRAGSSYEQYF.

CDR3 amino acids: CASSFLSDGNTEAFF. CDR3 nucleotides: TGTGCCAGCAGCTTTCTCAGTGACGGGAACACTGAAGCTTTCTTT. The chain carries TRBV11-2 and TRBJ1-1; D is unresolved. The germline V gene encodes CDR1 SGHAT and CDR2 FQNNGV. Trimming removed 3 bases at V and 1 base at J, with 12 bases between. The CDR3 totals 15 residues.

The gene calls are TRBV4-1 and TRBJ2-5; 8 bases line up with TRBD2. This CDR3 is built from 16 residues. Germline CDR1 MGHRA, CDR2 YSYEKL. V gave up 4 bases and J gave up 5 bases; unmatched junction bases: 12. The CDR3 nucleotides are TGCGCCAGCAGCCCACTTGCGGGAGCGGGGGTGGAGACCCAGTACTTC. This codes for CASSPLAGAGVETQYF.

As for this clone: Additional DNA sequences in this sample encode the identical CDR3. This chain uses TRBV29-1 with TRBJ2-2, with 7 nucleotides matching TRBD1. CDR1 and CDR2 from the germline V gene are SQVTM and ANQGSEA. The V and J ends lost 3 bases and 6 bases, in that order; junction bases with no gene match: 4. The CDR3 is 13 residues long. The CDR3 loop reads CSVETGSAGELFF. CDR3 nucleotide sequence: TGCAGCGTTGAGACAGGGTCGGCCGGGGAGCTGTTTTTT.

The chain combines TRBV27 with TRBJ1-2; no clear D. Germline V lookup: CDR1 MNHEY, CDR2 SMNVEV (reference sequence). Trimming took 5 bases from V and 3 from J, leaving 16 bases between them. The length of the CDR3 is 15 residues. CDR3 in amino acids: CASSPSNLEYYGYTF. For the CDR3, the DNA is TGTGCCAGCAGTCCGTCGAATTTGGAATACTATGGCTACACCTTC.

The chain is built from TRBV6-6 and TRBJ2-7; 7 nucleotides match TRBD2. The CDR3 is 15 residues long. Trimming took 2 bases from V and 5 from J; bases not matched to a gene: 9. The germline V gene encodes CDR1 MNHNY and CDR2 SVGAGI (reference sequence). The chain's CDR3 is CASSYTGGGVHEQYF. The CDR3 coding sequence is TGTGCCAGCAGTTACACGGGGGGAGGGGTCCACGAGCAGTACTTC.

This clone was seen once. The rearrangement joins TRBV30 to TRBJ1-1; D is uncertain. V lost 4 bases to trimming and J lost 5 bases, with 8 bases between them. Germline lookup yields CDR1 GTSNPN and CDR2 SVGIG (reference sequence). The CDR3 sequence is 11 residues long. The CDR3 loop reads CAWKGGTEAFF. The CDR3 DNA reads TGTGCCTGGAAGGGAGGGACTGAAGCTTTCTTT.

The chain links TRBV11-3 to TRBJ2-3, with 13 positions matching TRBD2. In germline, CDR1 is SGHNT, CDR2 YENEEA. J gave up 5 bases and V 5 bases, and 7 bases lay outside the gene matches. The CDR3 is 16 amino acids. The CDR3 DNA reads TGTGCCAGCAGCCTAAGACTAGCGGGGGGTTTAGATACGCAGTATTTT. As protein: CASSLRLAGGLDTQYF.

The chain employs TRBV5-4 and TRBJ2-7; D not resolved. Trimming took 4 bases from V and 5 from J, leaving 13 bases between them. In germline, CDR1 is SGHNT, CDR2 YYREEE (reference sequence). This CDR3 has 13 residues. The CDR3 DNA sequence: TGTGCCAGCAGCCCACTACAGAGCCACGAGCAGTACTTC. Translated: CASSPLQSHEQYF. The full variable domain, its missing parts supplied by reference TRBV5-4 and TRBJ2-7, is ETGVTQSPTHLIKTRGQQVTLRCSSQSGHNTVSWYQQALGQGPQFIFQYYREEENGRGNFPPRFSGLQFPNYSSELNVNALELDDSALYLCASSPLQSHEQYFGPGTRLTVT.

The V and J genes are TRBV6-5 and TRBJ2-7; D possibly corresponds to TRBD2 (6 bases). V was shortened by 0 bases and J by 4 bases, with 10 bases between the two germline ends. There are 14 residues in the CDR3. Per the germline V gene, CDR1 is MNHEY and CDR2 is SVGAGI. For the CDR3, the DNA is TGTGCCAGCAGTTACTCGATGGGGGGATACGAGCAGTACTTC. Translated, it gives CASSYSMGGYEQYF.

The chain employs TRBV6-5 and TRBJ2-5, with D unresolved. The germline V gene has CDR1 MNHEY and CDR2 SVGAGI. Trimming removed 6 bases at V and 8 bases at J, with 19 bases between. The CDR3 is 14 residues long. CDR3 bases: TGTGCCAGCAGCGAACCCTTAGGGAAGAGAACCCAGTACTTC. This encodes CASSEPLGKRTQYF.

This clone was picked up a small number of times. CDR3 DNA sequence: TGTGCCAGCAGCTTATCTAACCAGGGGTACACTGAAGCTTTCTTT. It is translated as CASSLSNQGYTEAFF. The chain links TRBV7-9 to TRBJ1-1; tentatively, D is TRBD1 (6 bases). Germline V lookup: CDR1 SEHNR, CDR2 FQNEAQ (reference sequence). Trimming shortened V by 2 bases and J by 3 bases, and 13 bases separated the two germline ends. CDR3 length: 15 residues.

The chain employs TRBV7-2 and TRBJ1-2; possibly TRBD1 for D (5 bases). The ends were cut back, 1 base at V and 0 bases at J, with 12 bases in the middle. This CDR3 is 16 amino acids long. Per germline, CDR1 SGHTA and CDR2 FQGNSA. CDR3 protein: CASSLEWGISNYGYTF. The DNA of the CDR3 is TGTGCCAGCAGCTTAGAATGGGGGATTTCTAACTATGGCTACACCTTC.

This CDR3 is CASSLHGTGIYEQYF. The CDR3 nucleotides are TGTGCCAGCAGTTTACACGGGACAGGGATTTACGAGCAGTACTTC. This rearrangement joins TRBV27 to TRBJ2-7; 9 positions agree with TRBD1. Trimming at V came to 2 bases and at J to 4 bases, leaving 6 bases not matched to a gene. CDR3 length: 15 amino acids. CDR1 MNHEY and CDR2 SMNVEV come from the germline V gene (reference sequence).

This chain links TRBV6-6 with TRBJ1-3; a possible D gene is TRBD1 (5 bases). The CDR3 is made up of 16 amino acids. Germline values: CDR1 MNHNY, CDR2 SVGAGI (reference sequence). V was cut by 6 bases and J by 3 bases, with 18 bases left in between. Here the CDR3 reads CASSLNQGRGGNTIYF. The CDR3 DNA sequence: TGTGCCAGCAGCCTAAATCAGGGACGGGGTGGAAACACCATATATTTT.

The chain couples TRBV7-6 to TRBJ2-2; 8 bases line up with TRBD2. Trimming cost V 5 bases and J 6 bases; bases outside gene matches: 8. CDR1 is SGHVS, CDR2 FNYEAQ, per germline. The CDR3 runs to 15 residues. The CDR3 reads CASSEPGLGPGELFF. The CDR3 nucleotides are TGTGCCAGCAGCGAACCGGGACTAGGGCCCGGGGAGCTGTTTTTT. Combining the CDR3 with reference TRBV7-6 and TRBJ2-2 gives the whole variable domain GAGVSQSPRYKVTKRGQDVALRCDPISGHVSLYWYRQALGQGPEFLTYFNYEAQQDKSGLPNDRFSAERPEGSISTLTIQRTEQRDSAMYRCASSEPGLGPGELFFGEGSRLTVL.

The V gene is TRBV10-3, the J gene TRBJ2-3; 12 bases agree with TRBD2. Germline V gene lookup returns CDR1 ENHRY and CDR2 SYGVKD. V was clipped by 7 bases and J by 0 bases; unmatched bases: 2. The CDR3 extends over 15 amino acids. The CDR3 DNA follows: TGTGCCATCAAAACTAGCGGGGGGAGCACAGATACGCAGTATTTT. It translates to CAIKTSGGSTDTQYF.

The V and J genes are TRBV5-4 and TRBJ2-5; a weak D match, TRBD2 (6 bases). CDR3 length: 15 residues. Trimming pared 1 base from V and 4 bases from J, leaving 14 bases between. CDR1 is SGHNT, CDR2 YYREEE, per germline (reference sequence). In nucleotides, the CDR3 is TGTGCCAGCAGCTTGATTAGCGGCCACAGAGAGACCCAGTACTTC. This encodes CASSLISGHRETQYF.

This chain links TRBV2 with TRBJ2-5, with D perhaps TRBD1 or TRBD2 (6 bases each). The CDR3 runs to 12 residues. The V gene's germline CDR1 is SNHLY and CDR2 FYNNEI. The V gene lost 9 bases and the J gene lost 4 bases, with 12 bases spanning the gap. The CDR3: CAREGERETQYF. The CDR3 nucleotides read TGTGCCAGGGAGGGGGAGAGAGAGACCCAGTACTTC.

This chain uses TRBV19 with TRBJ2-1, with D maybe TRBD2 (6 bases). V gave up 9 bases and J gave up 5 bases, with 20 bases separating them. The CDR3 loop spans 15 amino acids. CDR1 and CDR2 from the germline V gene are LNHDA and SQIVND (reference sequence). The CDR3 region is CASRTKAGWDNEQFF. In DNA form, the CDR3 reads TGTGCCAGCCGAACCAAAGCGGGCTGGGACAATGAGCAGTTCTTC. The variable domain in full, completed from reference TRBV19 and TRBJ2-1, reads DGGITQSPKYLFRKEGQNVTLSCEQNLNHDAMYWYRQDPGQGLRLIYYSQIVNDFQKGDIAEGYSVSREKKESFPLTVTSAQKNPTAFYLCASRTKAGWDNEQFFGPGTRLTVL.

This rearrangement joins TRBV6-5 to TRBJ2-7; D uncertain. The CDR3 has 14 residues. CDR1 is MNHEY, CDR2 SVGAGI, per germline. Trimming cost V 4 bases and J 0 bases, with 10 bases left between them. The CDR3 here is CASSLTLSSYEQYF. The CDR3 bases are TGTGCCAGCAGTTTGACGCTCAGCTCCTACGAGCAGTACTTC.